Below, 8 T cell receptor beta chains from the same sample are listed, as sequenced in a study of OX40 agonist ivuxolimab in advanced cancers. Receptor libraries were prepared by the immunoSEQ multiplex PCR assay. Not all clones reach the TCRdb copy of this immuneACCESS table, which keeps in-frame sequences only. Checked studies attribute under half of the gap to unresolved V genes and leave the rest unexplained. This sample is represented by around 64,000 clones; 80% to 85% of them were singletons. The ten largest clones capture about 8% of the sample. The sample in question was CD4+ or CD8+ T cells sorted from blood, obtained in a trial of the OX40 agonist ivuxolimab. The receptors come from an adult with an advanced solid tumor such as melanoma, head and neck, liver or kidney cancer.

The chain recombines TRBV7-6 with TRBJ2-3, with TRBD2 as a possible D gene (5 bases). V was cut by 4 bases and J by 0 bases, with 11 bases left in between. CDR3 length: 15 residues. Germline CDR1 reads SGHVS; CDR2 reads FNYEAQ. In DNA, the CDR3 is TGTGCCAGCAGCTCGACTACAGCTAGCACAGATACGCAGTATTTT. It translates to CASSSTTASTDTQYF.

The rearrangement uses TRBV7-2 and TRBJ2-7; D not resolved. This CDR3 contains 12 residues. Between the trimmed V and J ends, which lost 5 bases and 3 bases, there was a span of 8 bases. Germline V gene lookup returns CDR1 SGHTA and CDR2 FQGNSA. The CDR3, as DNA: TGTGCCAGCAGCCCCATCCTCTACGAGCAGTACTTC. It specifies CASSPILYEQYF.

The chain employs TRBV11-2 and TRBJ2-7; 14 nucleotides align to TRBD2. Trimming at V came to 6 bases and at J to 1 base, leaving 2 bases not matched to a gene. CDR3 length: 15 residues. Germline CDR1 is SGHAT and CDR2 is FQNNGV. The DNA of the CDR3 is TGTGCCAGCAGTCGGACTAGCGGGGGGTCCTACGAGCAGTACTTC. The encoded protein is CASSRTSGGSYEQYF.

V usage is TRBV2 and J usage is TRBJ2-5; weak D call: TRBD1 (5 bases). The CDR3 is made up of 15 amino acids. V lost 6 bases and J 3 bases, leaving 17 bases between the germline ends. Germline assignment: CDR1 SNHLY and CDR2 FYNNEI. The CDR3 DNA reads as TGTGCCAGCAGCCGGTTGTCAGGGTGGGAAGAGACCCAGTACTTC. Translating it yields CASSRLSGWEETQYF.

The chain uses TRBV5-1 and TRBJ2-1, with TRBD1 matching 7 bases. V gave up 2 bases and J gave up 3 bases; unmatched junction bases: 5. Per germline, CDR1 SGHRS and CDR2 YFSETQ. CDR3 size: 15 residues. In DNA, the CDR3 is TGCGCCAGCAGCTTTGACAGGGATGGCTACAATGAGCAGTTCTTC. Translated, it gives CASSFDRDGYNEQFF.

This clone occurred once. The V call is TRBV6-5, the J call TRBJ1-1, with D maybe TRBD1 (5 bases). Trimming took 5 bases from V and 7 from J, leaving 17 bases between them. Germline CDR1 reads MNHEY; CDR2 reads SVGAGI. This CDR3 comprises 14 residues. CDR3: CASSLRDGSGEAFF. The DNA of the CDR3 is TGTGCCAGCAGTCTGAGGGACGGGAGCGGTGAAGCTTTCTTT.

The chain couples TRBV7-6 to TRBJ2-2, with a possible D match to TRBD2 (5 bases). This CDR3 has 14 amino acids. The germline CDR1 and CDR2 sequences are SGHVS and FNYEAQ. Trimming left V 8 bases short and J 4 bases short, with 14 bases between. CDR3 loop: CASRGTSSTGELFF. CDR3 DNA sequence: TGTGCCAGCCGTGGCACTAGTAGCACCGGGGAGCTGTTTTTT.

V and J are TRBV2 and TRBJ1-2; possibly TRBD1 for D (5 bases). Germline CDR1 and CDR2: SNHLY and FYNNEI. The V gene lost 6 bases and the J gene lost 2 bases, with 13 bases spanning the gap. This CDR3 has 14 residues. CDR3: CASSGVQGNYGYTF. CDR3 nucleotides: TGTGCCAGCAGCGGGGTGCAGGGAAACTATGGCTACACCTTC.